This T cell receptor (beta chain) comes out of a study of T cells in Graves' hyperthyroidism and ophthalmopathy. Looking at the study overall: Peripheral blood was secured at the point of initial diagnosis, before any treatment.

Germline V gene sequence: CDR1 ENHRY, CDR2 SYGVKD. V shed 2 bases and J 2 bases; nucleotides not matched to a gene: 3. The CDR3 covers 15 residues. This clonotype came up many times. Inclusion characteristics of ophthalmopathy patients comprised a Clinical Activity Score of at least 3, a NOSPECS grade of at least 4, and duration under 3 months. Diagnosis rested on symptoms, serum thyroxine and TRAb, thyroid ultrasound, and orbital computed tomography. RNA transcripts served as the template for amplifying TCR beta CDR3 regions. RT-PCR in the first round (using the HTBI primer set) targeted the TCR CDR3. TCRdb recomputed calls from the multiplex PCR reads with MiXCR, one row per CDR3 protein. The table records about 520,000 distinct CDR3 sequences, around a quarter of them present only once.

Sequencing was performed on blood. The receptor's source is a woman aged 25 to 39 with Graves' ophthalmopathy. The rearrangement links TRBV10-3 to TRBJ2-5; 9 nucleotides match TRBD2. CDR3 bases: TGTGCCATCAGTGAGGCTCTAGCGGGGCAAGAGACCCAGTACTTC. Translation gives CAISEALAGQETQYF.